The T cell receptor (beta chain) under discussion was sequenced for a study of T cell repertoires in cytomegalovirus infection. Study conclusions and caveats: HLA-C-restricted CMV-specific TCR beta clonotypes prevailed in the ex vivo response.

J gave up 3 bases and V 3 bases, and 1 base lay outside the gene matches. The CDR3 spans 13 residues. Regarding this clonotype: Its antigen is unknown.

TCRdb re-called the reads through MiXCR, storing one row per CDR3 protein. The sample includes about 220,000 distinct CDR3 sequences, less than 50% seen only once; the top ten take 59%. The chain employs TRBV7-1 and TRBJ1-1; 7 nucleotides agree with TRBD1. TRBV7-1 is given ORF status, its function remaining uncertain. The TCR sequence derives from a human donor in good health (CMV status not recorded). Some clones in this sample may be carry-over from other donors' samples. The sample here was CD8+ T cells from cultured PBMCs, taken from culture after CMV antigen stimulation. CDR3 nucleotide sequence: TGTGCCAGCAGCTCCCAGGGGGACACTGAAGCTTTCTTT. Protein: CASSSQGDTEAFF.